A single TCR beta chain is shown here with its context. The antigen this receptor binds is unknown. Base quality data are lacking; no much larger clone is found one base away. Library method: 5' RACE. Data came from a NextSeq 500. In the TCR library protocol, unique molecular identifiers were attached to individual cDNA molecules to correct for PCR bias and sequencing error. Sequencing covered both TCR alpha and beta chains, and within each sample the abundances of alpha and beta sequences were tightly co-correlated. The original methods were these. V gene, J gene and CDR3 annotation of TCR sequences was performed with Decombinator V4. TCRs were defined as expanded if a significant change between any two time points was detected under a Poisson model with p below 0.0001. TCR abundances were normalised to the total number of TCRs sequenced per sample and expressed as counts per million. VDJdb, accessed on 1 November 2021, was searched for TCRs annotated for CMV, EBV and SARS-CoV-2, and TCRs annotated for more than one antigen were excluded. TCRdb redid the processing of the public reads, applying fastp at Q25 and MiXCR, and retained in-frame beta chains. Merged by CDR3 protein, the rows form single entries marked with the most common genes and DNA. The V and J calls reflect TCRdb's pipeline rather than the authors' work. Recorded for this sample are approximately 120,000 distinct CDR3 sequences; 15% of them occurred a single time. Around a fifth of the sample lies in the top ten.

This record comes from a study of early T cells in non-severe SARS-CoV-2 infection (dated by TCRdb to the early 2020s). Some background on the complete study: Bulk RNA from unsorted whole blood was used for TCR sequencing, so alpha and beta chains could not be paired. What the work shows at the level of the full study, not this receptor alone: Matching against VDJdb was skewed toward anti-spike CD8 responses, likely underestimated virus-specific expansions, and missed private and CD4 specificities.

This was a case-control study nested in a cohort of healthcare workers in London, UK, who had nasopharyngeal swab PCR tests and blood samples taken every week. Between 23 and 31 March 2020, the week of the UK lockdown, healthcare workers were enrolled and then followed up weekly for as long as 16 weeks. Sequenced material: whole blood. The sequence derives from an adult who was a healthcare worker with PCR-confirmed SARS-CoV-2 infection or an uninfected control (not recorded which).

CDR3 loop: CASQDRGGTGELFF. The DNA sequence reads TGTGCCAGCCAGGACAGGGGCGGTACCGGGGAGCTGTTTTTT. The sequence links TRBV12-3 or TRBV12-4 to TRBJ2-2, with 9 junctional bases fitting TRBD1. V loses 8 bases at its end and J loses 5 bases; junction bases beyond the gene matches: 6. The CDR3 spans 14 residues, from the cysteine through the phenylalanine. Only the CDR3 part of the read is kept: 42 bases, read in frame from the first base.